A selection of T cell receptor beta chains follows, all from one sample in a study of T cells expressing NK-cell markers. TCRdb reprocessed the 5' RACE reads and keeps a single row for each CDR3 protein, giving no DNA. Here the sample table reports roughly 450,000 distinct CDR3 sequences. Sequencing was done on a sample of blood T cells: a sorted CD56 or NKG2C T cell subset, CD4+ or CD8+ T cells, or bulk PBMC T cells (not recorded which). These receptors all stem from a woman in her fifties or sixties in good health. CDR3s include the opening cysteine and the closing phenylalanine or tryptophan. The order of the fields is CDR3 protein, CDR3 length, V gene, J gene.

CDR3: CASSPPSGRENNEQFF; length: 16; V: TRBV7-9; J: TRBJ2-1
CDR3: CAISDVQNSPLHF; length: 13; V: TRBV10-3; J: TRBJ1-6
CDR3: CAIGSYNEKLFF; length: 12; V: TRBV10-3; J: TRBJ1-4
CDR3: CASSPNLAGRYNEQFF; length: 16; V: TRBV5-1; J: TRBJ2-1
CDR3: CASRDGHNEQFF; length: 12; V: TRBV5-1; J: TRBJ2-1
CDR3: CASRTDLSSTDTQYF; length: 15; V: TRBV27; J: TRBJ2-3
CDR3: CSARHLSSSYNSPLHF; length: 16; V: TRBV20-1; J: TRBJ1-6
CDR3: CASRGTPDTEAFF; length: 13; V: TRBV5-1; J: TRBJ1-1
CDR3: CASSLEGGPRNSPLHF; length: 16; V: TRBV5-1; J: TRBJ1-6
CDR3: CASSGSGGRPEQYF; length: 14; V: TRBV5-1; J: TRBJ2-7
CDR3: CASTIGSSSYNEQFF; length: 15; V: TRBV12-3/TRBV12-4; J: TRBJ2-1
CDR3: CASSQNGRESRGANVLTF; length: 18; V: TRBV3-1; J: TRBJ2-6
CDR3: CASGTGLTYEQYF; length: 13; V: TRBV5-1; J: TRBJ2-7
CDR3: CASSLGQNNYQPHHF; length: 15; V: TRBV12-3/TRBV12-4; J: TRBJ1-5
CDR3: CASSSRSEAFF; length: 11; V: TRBV11-3; J: TRBJ1-1
CDR3: CASSLTTVLDTQYF; length: 14; V: TRBV12-3/TRBV12-4; J: TRBJ2-3
CDR3: CASGLDRVFGNEQFF; length: 15; V: TRBV12-3/TRBV12-4; J: TRBJ2-1
CDR3: CASSFLQATQYF; length: 12; V: TRBV5-6; J: TRBJ2-5
CDR3: CASSRLDEQFF; length: 11; V: TRBV12-3/TRBV12-4; J: TRBJ2-1
CDR3: CSARTGDNSPLHF; length: 13; V: TRBV20-1; J: TRBJ1-6
CDR3: CASTEEYTDTQYF; length: 13; V: TRBV6-5; J: TRBJ2-3
CDR3: CSAPPGLAADTQYF; length: 14; V: TRBV20-1; J: TRBJ2-3
CDR3: CASSYLDASGSREQYF; length: 16; V: TRBV6-2/TRBV6-3; J: TRBJ2-7
CDR3: CASGAGNYYEQYF; length: 13; V: TRBV19; J: TRBJ2-7
CDR3: CASSLWTGIQETQYF; length: 15; V: TRBV5-1; J: TRBJ2-5
CDR3: CASSQEAGTNYGYTF; length: 15; V: TRBV4-1; J: TRBJ1-2
CDR3: CASSVDRGGYTF; length: 12; V: TRBV19; J: TRBJ1-2
CDR3: CASSFRDGSPLHF; length: 13; V: TRBV5-4; J: TRBJ1-6
CDR3: CASSRVGRRQFF; length: 12; V: TRBV7-2; J: TRBJ2-1
CDR3: CASSPGRLDGYTF; length: 13; V: TRBV12-3/TRBV12-4; J: TRBJ1-2
CDR3: CASSEGGGAGANVLTF; length: 16; V: TRBV7-2; J: TRBJ2-6
CDR3: CSVAEGQWTDTQYF; length: 14; V: TRBV29-1; J: TRBJ2-3
CDR3: CSAKTFREMNTEAFF; length: 15; V: TRBV29-1; J: TRBJ1-1
CDR3: CASSPSRYGYTF; length: 12; V: TRBV6-5; J: TRBJ1-2
CDR3: CASSLDGLAIAEQFF; length: 15; V: TRBV5-1; J: TRBJ2-1
CDR3: CATSAPPAGKRSDTQYF; length: 17; V: TRBV24-1; J: TRBJ2-3
CDR3: CASTPTSGSPSEQYF; length: 15; V: TRBV2; J: TRBJ2-7
CDR3: CASTILVGTSGVSGELFF; length: 18; V: TRBV12-3/TRBV12-4; J: TRBJ2-2
CDR3: CASSQDRLAPNNEQFF; length: 16; V: TRBV4-2; J: TRBJ2-1
CDR3: CASSPSRALEPYEQYF; length: 16; V: TRBV4-1; J: TRBJ2-7
CDR3: CSVRVGGIDTGELFF; length: 15; V: TRBV29-1; J: TRBJ2-2
CDR3: CSAPTSGSTDTQYF; length: 14; V: TRBV20-1; J: TRBJ2-3
CDR3: CASRRGQTQYF; length: 11; V: TRBV6-2/TRBV6-3; J: TRBJ2-5
CDR3: CASSNSGSNYGYTF; length: 14; V: TRBV5-1; J: TRBJ1-2
CDR3: CSVIISTGAGDQPQHF; length: 16; V: TRBV29-1; J: TRBJ1-5
CDR3: CASRSTATYEQYF; length: 13; V: TRBV6-5; J: TRBJ2-7
CDR3: CATSDSGVSYEQYF; length: 14; V: TRBV24-1; J: TRBJ2-7
CDR3: CASSFHGTGGAEAFF; length: 15; V: TRBV5-1; J: TRBJ1-1
CDR3: CSVEVGRGGLQETQYF; length: 16; V: TRBV29-1; J: TRBJ2-5
CDR3: CASSRTVTGELFF; length: 13; V: TRBV12-3/TRBV12-4; J: TRBJ2-2
CDR3: CASSLGDRFNYNEQFF; length: 16; V: TRBV5-1; J: TRBJ2-1
CDR3: CASSQEGNTFDTIYF; length: 15; V: TRBV4-1; J: TRBJ1-3
CDR3: CASVPGLTPSYNEQFF; length: 16; V: TRBV12-3/TRBV12-4; J: TRBJ2-1
CDR3: CASSLVASDGEQFF; length: 14; V: TRBV5-1; J: TRBJ2-1